The 2 T cell receptor beta chains below were found in one sample sequenced in a study. TCRdb re-derived calls from the RT-PCR reads in MiXCR, one entry per CDR3 protein. The sample holds about 680,000 distinct CDR3 sequences, around 14% seen once. Sequences were obtained from memory CD4+ T cells from blood. All receptors come from a female donor in good health, serving as a healthy control.

This clonotype has a count of ten or more. The chain recombines TRBV12-3 or TRBV12-4 with TRBJ1-1; D perhaps matches TRBD1 (6 bases). V was clipped by 6 bases and J by 5 bases, with 19 bases between them. The CDR3 is 15 amino acids. CDR3 nucleotide sequence: TGTGCCAGCAGACGGGGGGGGCAGGGGAGGACTGAAGCTTTCTTT. Translation gives CASRRGGQGRTEAFF.

This CDR3 is CSAWTSSHTQYF. For the CDR3, the DNA is TGCAGTGCTTGGACTAGCTCACATACGCAGTATTTT. This sequence joins TRBV20-1 and TRBJ2-3, with 8 bases matching TRBD2. V lost 5 bases, J lost 7 bases, and 5 bases stayed unmatched. The germline V gene has CDR1 DFQATT and CDR2 SNEGSKA (reference sequence). The CDR3 runs to 12 residues.